The 19 T cell receptor beta chains reported below all come from one sample, sequenced in a study of shared clonotypes between healthy human individuals. The data were produced by immunoSEQ multiplex PCR, yet TCRdb's version contains in-frame clones alone and is incomplete. Of under 1,100,000 clones in the sample, about 75% are singletons; the top ten hold roughly 1.4%. Sequences were obtained from memory CD4+ T cells sorted from blood. Subset of the sample: CD45RA-negative fraction. The receptors shown here come from a man aged 18-30 years in good health.

The J gene is TRBJ2-7, the V gene TRBV7-9; D could derive from TRBD1 or TRBD2 (5 bases each). This CDR3 contains 13 residues. Between the trimmed V and J ends, which lost 4 bases and 5 bases, there was a span of 12 bases. The V gene's germline CDR1 is SEHNR and CDR2 FQNEAQ (reference sequence). The CDR3 spells CASSYAGTHEQYF. Here the CDR3 DNA reads TGTGCCAGCAGCTATGCCGGGACCCACGAGCAGTACTTC.

In the case of this clone: Other DNA sequences from this sample encode an identical CDR3 as well. The rearrangement uses TRBV28 and TRBJ1-5, with TRBD1 as a possible D gene (5 bases). V lost 3 bases, J lost 5 bases, and 8 bases lay in between. From germline, CDR1 is MDHEN and CDR2 SYDVKM. The CDR3 runs 13 residues. This CDR3 reads CASSLRGDQPQHF. For the CDR3, the DNA is TGTGCCAGCAGTTTGAGGGGCGATCAGCCCCAGCATTTT.

This clone was found once. This chain links TRBV18 with TRBJ2-5; 8 bases are shared with TRBD1. The V and J ends lost 4 bases and 2 bases, in that order; junction bases with no gene match: 9. CDR1 and CDR2 (germline): KGHSH, LQKENI. This CDR3 spans 16 amino acids. CDR3 in amino acids: CASSRGTGASQETQYF. The CDR3 coding sequence is TGTGCCAGCTCACGGGGGACAGGAGCCTCTCAAGAGACCCAGTACTTC.

V usage is TRBV9 and J usage is TRBJ1-1; TRBD1 matches at 8 bases. This CDR3 has 16 amino acids. CDR1 and CDR2 from the germline V gene are SGDLS and YYNGEE. J gave up 1 base and V 4 bases, and 9 bases lay outside the gene matches. The CDR3 DNA follows: TGTGCCAGCAGCCCAGGTCCCGGGACAGGGAACACTGAAGCTTTCTTT. Translation: CASSPGPGTGNTEAFF.

V gene TRBV5-6 combines with J gene TRBJ1-2, with D possibly matching TRBD1 (6 bases). Trimming took 1 base from V and 6 from J, leaving 10 bases between them. Germline CDR1 reads SGHDT; CDR2 reads YYEEEE. The CDR3 has 13 amino acids. The CDR3 loop is CASSLWGADGYTF. CDR3 DNA: TGTGCCAGCAGCTTGTGGGGGGCTGATGGCTACACCTTC.

The gene calls are TRBV13 and TRBJ1-6; D gene ambiguous. This CDR3 is built from 16 residues. V was clipped by 2 bases and J by 14 bases, with 22 bases between them. Germline V gene lookup returns CDR1 PRHDT and CDR2 FYEKMQ (reference sequence). CDR3 DNA: TGTGCCAGCAGCTTAATATCTTCCCTGGGTCGAGGATCCCTCCACTTT. This codes for CASSLISSLGRGSLHF.

The J gene is TRBJ1-1, the V gene TRBV6-5, with 7 bases lining up with TRBD1. Unmatched junction bases numbered 7, after V lost 5 bases and J lost 1 base. The CDR3 is 15 residues long. The germline V gene has CDR1 MNHEY and CDR2 SVGAGI. CDR3 DNA sequence: TGTGCCAGCAGTACCCTACAGGGGACGAACACTGAAGCTTTCTTT. Amino acids: CASSTLQGTNTEAFF.

V is TRBV5-6 and J is TRBJ2-3; TRBD2 matches 8 bases. V shed 4 bases and J 2 bases; nucleotides not matched to a gene: 6. The CDR3 sequence is 15 residues long. Per the germline V gene, CDR1 is SGHDT and CDR2 is YYEEEE. This CDR3 reads CASSLRGGFTDTQYF. The CDR3 nucleotides read TGTGCCAGCAGCCTCCGGGGGGGTTTCACAGATACGCAGTATTTT. Looking up the rest from reference TRBV5-6 and TRBJ2-3 gives the full variable domain: DAGVTQSPTHLIKTRGQQVTLRCSPKSGHDTVSWYQQALGQGPQFIFQYYEEEERQRGNFPDRFSGHQFPNYSSELNVNALLLGDSALYLCASSLRGGFTDTQYFGPGTRLTVL.

V usage is TRBV5-1 and J usage is TRBJ1-1, with D possibly matching TRBD1 (5 bases). The V end lost 4 bases, the J end lost 8 bases, and 15 bases lay between the germline ends. This CDR3 is 13 amino acids long. CDR1 is SGHRS, CDR2 YFSETQ, per germline. The CDR3 here is CASSPRVGTEAFF. Here the CDR3 DNA reads TGCGCCAGCAGCCCCCGGGTTGGGACGGAAGCTTTCTTT.

Note on this clone: Distinct nucleotide sequences in the sample also encode this CDR3. The rearrangement uses TRBV20-1 and TRBJ2-7, with D hard to call. The germline V gene has CDR1 DFQATT and CDR2 SNEGSKA (reference sequence). The length of the CDR3 is 11 residues. V dropped 2 bases and J dropped 0 bases, with 2 bases sitting between them. The chain's CDR3 is CSARPSYEQYF. The CDR3 bases are TGCAGTGCTAGACCCTCCTACGAGCAGTACTTC.

The chain links TRBV9 to TRBJ1-4; TRBD1 agrees at 8 bases. CDR3 length: 14 amino acids. Germline loops: CDR1 SGDLS, CDR2 YYNGEE. Trimming took 4 bases from V and 4 from J; bases not matched to a gene: 3. CDR3 nucleotides: TGTGCCAGCAGCCCGACAGGGGTTAATGAAAAACTGTTTTTT. The encoded protein is CASSPTGVNEKLFF. Drawing the rest from reference TRBV9 and TRBJ1-4, the complete variable domain is DSGVTQTPKHLITATGQRVTLRCSPRSGDLSVYWYQQSLDQGLQFLIQYYNGEERAKGNILERFSAQQFPDLHSELNLSSLELGDSALYFCASSPTGVNEKLFFGSGTQLSVL.

This clone has a single count. This rearrangement joins TRBV7-8 to TRBJ2-5; D unclear. This CDR3 region has 14 residues. The V and J ends lost 2 bases and 4 bases respectively, with 11 bases between them. Germline CDR1 reads SGHVS; CDR2 reads FQNEAQ. For the CDR3, the DNA is TGTGCCAGCAGCTTATCCGGTTTCCTAGAGACCCAGTACTTC. Translated, it gives CASSLSGFLETQYF.

The chain carries TRBV13 and TRBJ2-7; D may be TRBD1 or TRBD2 (7 bases each). The CDR3 runs 16 residues. CDR1 is PRHDT, CDR2 FYEKMQ, per germline (reference sequence). Trimming took off 3 bases at V and 4 bases at J, with 19 bases between the two ends. CDR3 sequence (DNA): TGTGCCAGCAGCTTCCCCAGGGGGGGGTTAGTATACGAGCAGTACTTC. Protein: CASSFPRGGLVYEQYF.

The genes are TRBV11-2 and TRBJ2-1, with TRBD1 identical over 10 bases. V was clipped by 5 bases and J by 9 bases; unmatched bases: 7. The CDR3 extends over 14 amino acids. The germline gives CDR1 SGHAT, CDR2 FQNNGV. The CDR3 loop reads CASSPGTGAGEQFF. Written as DNA, the CDR3 is TGTGCCAGCAGCCCCGGGACAGGGGCTGGTGAGCAGTTCTTC. The full variable domain, its missing parts supplied by reference TRBV11-2 and TRBJ2-1, is EAGVAQSPRYKIIEKRQSVAFWCNPISGHATLYWYQQILGQGPKLLIQFQNNGVVDDSQLPKDRFSAERLKGVDSTLKIQPAKLEDSAVYLCASSPGTGAGEQFFGPGTRLTVL.

As for this clone: Additional DNA sequences in this sample encode the identical CDR3. The V gene is TRBV10-1, the J gene TRBJ1-1; a weak D match, TRBD1 (6 bases). The germline CDR1 and CDR2 sequences are WNHNN and SYGVQD (reference sequence). The CDR3 spans 14 residues. Trimming left V 6 bases short and J 4 bases short, with 15 bases between. CDR3 residues: CASSEQGLGTEAFF. The DNA of the CDR3 is TGCGCCAGCAGCGAACAGGGCCTGGGCACTGAAGCTTTCTTT.

In its sample, this clone was seen once. The chain is built from TRBV5-1 and TRBJ1-4; 10 bases are shared with TRBD1. CDR3 length: 17 residues. Germline CDR1 and CDR2: SGHRS and YFSETQ. The V gene end was trimmed by 3 bases and the J gene end by 7 bases; junction bases not matched to a gene: 12. As DNA, the CDR3 is TGCGCCAGCAGCTCGGACAGGGGGGTAAGGACTCTTGAAAAACTGTTTTTT. This gives the protein CASSSDRGVRTLEKLFF. Looking up the rest from reference TRBV5-1 and TRBJ1-4 gives the full variable domain: KAGVTQTPRYLIKTRGQQVTLSCSPISGHRSVSWYQQTPGQGLQFLFEYFSETQRNKGNFPGRFSGRQFSNSRSEMNVSTLELGDSALYLCASSSDRGVRTLEKLFFGSGTQLSVL.

This chain joins TRBV7-9 and TRBJ2-3; TRBD1 matches at 10 bases. Germline CDR1 and CDR2: SEHNR and FQNEAQ (reference sequence). Losses at the gene ends were 5 bases for V and 8 bases for J; bases not matched to a gene: 7. This CDR3 region has 14 residues. In DNA form, the CDR3 reads TGTGCCAGCAGCCGGACAGGGGGTTCAGTTACGCAGTATTTT. It encodes CASSRTGGSVTQYF.

This clone has a single count. The chain joins TRBV9 to TRBJ1-6; D perhaps matches TRBD1 (5 bases). Trimming left V 4 bases short and J 9 bases short, with 17 bases between. This CDR3 has 15 amino acids. Germline values: CDR1 SGDLS, CDR2 YYNGEE. CDR3 coding DNA: TGTGCCAGCAGCCCCGGGACGGGATGGGTTTCACCCCTCCACTTT. Translated: CASSPGTGWVSPLHF.

J is TRBJ2-1 and V is TRBV11-2; D is perhaps TRBD1 or TRBD2 (6 bases each). With 6 bases removed from V and 9 bases from J, the gap between germline ends came to 18 bases. The CDR3 is 14 amino acids. Germline lookup yields CDR1 SGHAT and CDR2 FQNNGV. CDR3 region: CASRQGGMRGEQFF. The CDR3 DNA reads as TGTGCCAGCAGACAAGGGGGGATGCGGGGTGAGCAGTTCTTC.